A selection of T cell receptor beta chains follows, all from one sample in a study of Ad26.COV2.S vaccination and SARS-CoV-2 variants. TCRdb's table, derived via immunoSEQ multiplex PCR, lists solely in-frame clones and lacks some. The sample shows about 330,000 clones, about nine tenths of them seen only once. Sample: peripheral blood, taken in a trial of Ad26.COV2.S vaccine versus placebo. The receptors here all came from a person aged 18-60 years who received the Ad26.COV2.S COVID-19 vaccine or a placebo. CDR3s include the opening cysteine and the closing phenylalanine or tryptophan. A D gene is named only where the DNA matches it firmly. Size is omitted from some rows. Given values are once, few, many or a class for expanded clones.

J: TRBJ2-1; D: .; size: once; V: TRBV13; CDR3: CASGPMGNEQFF; DNA: TGTGCCAGCGGACCTATGGGCAATGAGCAGTTCTTC
J: TRBJ1-1; D: TRBD1; size: .; V: TRBV7-6; CDR3: CASSLSGTVNTEAFF; DNA: TGTGCCAGCAGCTTATCGGGGACAGTGAACACTGAAGCTTTCTTT
J: TRBJ2-1; D: .; size: .; V: TRBV2; CDR3: CASSSLRPATSRALYNEQFF; DNA: TGTGCCAGCAGTTCCCTCAGGCCCGCTACTAGTAGGGCCTTGTACAATGAGCAGTTCTTC
J: TRBJ2-5; D: TRBD1; size: .; V: TRBV7-6; CDR3: CASSFRGQGEETQYF; DNA: TGTGCCAGCAGCTTTCGTGGGCAGGGGGAAGAGACCCAGTACTTC
J: TRBJ2-6; D: .; size: .; V: TRBV29-1; CDR3: CSVRLFSGANVLTF; DNA: TGCAGCGTTCGATTATTCTCTGGGGCCAACGTCCTGACTTTC
J: TRBJ1-5; D: TRBD1; size: .; V: TRBV6-2/TRBV6-3; CDR3: CASSYSSTGPYSNQPQHF; DNA: TGTGCCAGCAGTTACTCGTCGACAGGGCCCTATAGCAATCAGCCCCAGCATTTT
J: TRBJ1-1; D: .; size: .; V: TRBV23-1; CDR3: CASSQSSREGTEAFF; DNA: TGCGCCAGCAGTCAATCAAGTAGGGAAGGCACTGAAGCTTTCTTT
J: TRBJ1-1; D: .; size: .; V: TRBV30; CDR3: CAWSHPRDRVNTEAFF; DNA: TGTGCCTGGAGTCACCCCCGGGACCGCGTGAACACTGAAGCTTTCTTT
J: TRBJ1-1; D: TRBD1; size: .; V: TRBV7-2; CDR3: CASSLTPGTGGTEAFF; DNA: TGTGCCAGCAGCTTAACCCCCGGGACAGGGGGGACTGAAGCTTTCTTT
J: TRBJ2-5; D: .; size: .; V: TRBV7-2; CDR3: CASSFRGEGLPQETQYF; DNA: TGTGCCAGCAGCTTCAGGGGTGAAGGGTTGCCGCAAGAGACCCAGTACTTC
J: TRBJ1-2; D: .; size: .; V: TRBV18; CDR3: CASSPPGGGGREGYTF; DNA: TGTGCCAGCTCACCACCAGGCGGAGGGGGTAGAGAGGGCTACACCTTC
J: TRBJ2-1; D: TRBD1; size: .; V: TRBV18; CDR3: CASSPPGQTYNEQFF; DNA: TGTGCCAGCTCACCACCGGGACAGACGTACAATGAGCAGTTCTTC
J: TRBJ2-7; D: .; size: .; V: TRBV19; CDR3: CASSPADRTYEQYF; DNA: TGTGCCAGCTCCCCCGCCGACAGAACTTACGAGCAGTACTTC
J: TRBJ1-2; D: .; size: once; V: TRBV19; CDR3: CASSGTLSYGYTF; DNA: TGTGCCAGTAGTGGGACTCTCTCTTATGGCTACACCTTC
J: TRBJ2-3; D: .; size: .; V: TRBV11-3; CDR3: CASSPHGGHTDTQYF; DNA: TGTGCCAGCAGCCCACATGGGGGGCACACAGATACGCAGTATTTT
J: TRBJ2-2; D: TRBD2; size: .; V: TRBV7-4; CDR3: CASNVLSSGGRSWFITGELFF; DNA: TGTGCCAGCAACGTACTCTCTTCGGGGGGTAGGAGTTGGTTCATTACCGGGGAGCTGTTTTTT
J: TRBJ1-6; D: .; size: few; V: TRBV28; CDR3: CAWSSYNSPLHF; DNA: TGTGCCTGGAGCTCCTATAATTCACCCCTCCACTTT
J: TRBJ2-6; D: .; size: .; V: TRBV6-2/TRBV6-3; CDR3: CASTPSGANVLTF; DNA: TGTGCCAGCACCCCGAGTGGGGCCAACGTCCTGACTTTC
J: TRBJ1-5; D: .; size: .; V: TRBV28; CDR3: CASSSGASGNQPQHF; DNA: TGTGCCAGCAGTTCGGGGGCCAGCGGCAATCAGCCCCAGCATTTT
J: TRBJ2-3; D: TRBD2; size: once; V: TRBV7-6; CDR3: CASSPRNSGITDTQYF; DNA: TGTGCCAGCAGCCCCCGGAATAGCGGGATCACAGATACGCAGTATTTT
J: TRBJ2-3; D: .; size: .; V: TRBV9; CDR3: CASSEGGYSTDTQYF; DNA: TGTGCCAGCAGCGAGGGGGGCTATAGCACAGATACGCAGTATTTT
J: TRBJ1-1; D: .; size: .; V: TRBV14; CDR3: CASSQGLFSDEAFF; DNA: TGTGCCAGCAGCCAGGGCCTTTTCAGTGATGAAGCTTTCTTT
J: TRBJ2-3; D: .; size: few; V: TRBV15; CDR3: CATSRAGSTDTQYF; DNA: TGTGCCACCAGCAGAGCAGGTAGCACAGATACGCAGTATTTT
J: TRBJ2-1; D: TRBD2; size: .; V: TRBV7-2; CDR3: CASSLVVTSVGEQFF; DNA: TGTGCCAGCAGCTTAGTGGTGACTAGCGTCGGTGAGCAGTTCTTC